This TCR beta chain was recorded in a study of neurological immune-mediated disorders. The authors produced cDNA by 5'RACE using 10-nucleotide random UMIs. TCRdb reprocessed the 5' RACE reads via MiXCR and lists one record per CDR3 protein. Here the sample spans 50,000 to 65,000 distinct CDR3 sequences, around 5% being singletons. The unsorted libraries had their origin in 2 million PBMCs stored at -80 C. Study observations and caveats: The phylogenetic placement of 18 of 34 multiple sclerosis patients' repertoires in one related-CDR3 cluster constitutes a possible signature. No expanded-clone CDR3 amino acid sequence recurred across subjects, suggesting private TCR-beta repertoires.

Germline V gene data show CDR1 as SGHTA and CDR2 as FQGNSA. V was shortened by 3 bases and J by 1 base, with 10 bases between the two germline ends. The CDR3 totals 15 residues. Many counts were recorded for this clonotype. The antigen remains undetermined. This chain connects TRBV7-2 to TRBJ1-5; D is undetermined. The TCR originated in a woman in her 50s with multiple sclerosis. The sequencing sample was made of PBMCs. The chain's CDR3 is CASSFNSLSNQPQHF. Written as DNA, the CDR3 is TGTGCCAGCAGCTTCAACAGCCTAAGCAATCAGCCCCAGCATTTT.